Reported below is one T cell receptor (beta chain). This CDR3 contains 13 residues. Trimming took off 4 bases at V and 7 bases at J, with 11 bases between the two ends. CDR1 is SGHRS and CDR2 is YFSETQ in the germline V gene. This entry is derived from a study of blood T cell repertoires in COVID-19. Study summary: Spain, Italy and the United States supplied samples that represented acute and convalescent COVID-19. PBMCs, B-cell-depleted T cells, or T cells were the source of the cDNA or gDNA that made up the material.

In the authors' methods: Nucleated cell counts were estimated from reference gene primer amplification. Sequenced by immunoSEQ multiplex PCR; TCRdb stores in-frame clones only, minus some. That table furnishes V, J and clone size, whereas the DNA furnished D and trimming. The sample lists approximately 290,000 clones; roughly 90% were seen once. The chain employs TRBV5-1 and TRBJ2-2; D call uncertain. Material for sequencing was peripheral blood. This receptor was obtained from a man aged 25 to 40 with acute or convalescent COVID-19. This chain's CDR3 is CASSTNGDGELFF. The CDR3 nucleotides read TGCGCCAGCAGCACTAACGGAGACGGGGAGCTGTTTTTT.